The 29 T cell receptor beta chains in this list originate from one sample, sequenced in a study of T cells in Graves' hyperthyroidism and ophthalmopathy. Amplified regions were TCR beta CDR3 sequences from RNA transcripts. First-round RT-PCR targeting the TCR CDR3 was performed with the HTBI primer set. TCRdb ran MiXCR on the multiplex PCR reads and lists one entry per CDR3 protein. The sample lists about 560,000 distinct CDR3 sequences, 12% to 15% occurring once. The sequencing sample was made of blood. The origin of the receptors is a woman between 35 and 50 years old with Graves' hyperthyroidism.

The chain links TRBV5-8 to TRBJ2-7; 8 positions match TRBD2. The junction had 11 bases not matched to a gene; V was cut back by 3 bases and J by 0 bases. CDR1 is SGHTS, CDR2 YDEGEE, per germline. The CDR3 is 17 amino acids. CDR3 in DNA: TGTGCCAGCAGCTCCATCGGACTAGCCGATAGCTCCTACGAGCAGTACTTC. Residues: CASSSIGLADSSYEQYF. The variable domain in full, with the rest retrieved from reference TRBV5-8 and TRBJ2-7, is EAGVTQSPTHLIKTRGQQATLRCSPISGHTSVYWYQQALGLGLQFLLWYDEGEERNRGNFPPRFSGRQFPNYSSELNVNALELEDSALYLCASSSIGLADSSYEQYFGPGTRLTVT.

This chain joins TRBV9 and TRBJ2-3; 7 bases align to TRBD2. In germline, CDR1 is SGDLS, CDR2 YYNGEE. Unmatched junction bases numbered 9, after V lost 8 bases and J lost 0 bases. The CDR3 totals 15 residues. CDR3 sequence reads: CASSTAGSSTDTQYF. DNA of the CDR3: TGTGCCAGTTCAACAGCGGGGTCTAGCACAGATACGCAGTATTTT.

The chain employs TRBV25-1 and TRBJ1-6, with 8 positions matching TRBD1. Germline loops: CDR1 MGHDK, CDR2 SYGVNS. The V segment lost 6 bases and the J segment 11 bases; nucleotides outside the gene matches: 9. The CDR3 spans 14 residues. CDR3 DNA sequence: TGTGCCAGCAGCGATACAGGGGGTGGGGCACCCCTCCACTTT. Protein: CASSDTGGGAPLHF.

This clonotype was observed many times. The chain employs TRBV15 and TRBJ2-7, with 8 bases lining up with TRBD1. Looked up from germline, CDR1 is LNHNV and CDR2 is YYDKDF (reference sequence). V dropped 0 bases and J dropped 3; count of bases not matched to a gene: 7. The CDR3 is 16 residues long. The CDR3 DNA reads TGTGCCACCAGCAGAGATCTCGGACAGGGCCTCTACGAGCAGTACTTC. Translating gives CATSRDLGQGLYEQYF.

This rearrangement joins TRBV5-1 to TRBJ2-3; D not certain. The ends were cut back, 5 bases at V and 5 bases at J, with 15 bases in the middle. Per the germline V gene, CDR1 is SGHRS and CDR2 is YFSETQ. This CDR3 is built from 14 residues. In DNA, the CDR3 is TGCGCCAGCAGTGAGAACCCGGATCTAGATACGCAGTATTTT. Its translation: CASSENPDLDTQYF.

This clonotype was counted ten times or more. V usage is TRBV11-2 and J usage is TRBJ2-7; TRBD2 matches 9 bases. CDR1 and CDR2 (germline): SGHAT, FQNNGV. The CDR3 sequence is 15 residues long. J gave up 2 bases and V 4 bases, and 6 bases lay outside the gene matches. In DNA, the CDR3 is TGTGCCAGCAGCTCCGTAGCGGGAGACACCTACGAGCAGTACTTC. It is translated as CASSSVAGDTYEQYF.

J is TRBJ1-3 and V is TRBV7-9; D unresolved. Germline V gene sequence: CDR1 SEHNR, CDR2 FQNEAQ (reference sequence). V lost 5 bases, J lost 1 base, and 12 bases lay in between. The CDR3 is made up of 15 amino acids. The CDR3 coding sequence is TGTGCCAGCAGCCCCCGGACCGAATCTGGAAACACCATATATTTT. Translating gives CASSPRTESGNTIYF.

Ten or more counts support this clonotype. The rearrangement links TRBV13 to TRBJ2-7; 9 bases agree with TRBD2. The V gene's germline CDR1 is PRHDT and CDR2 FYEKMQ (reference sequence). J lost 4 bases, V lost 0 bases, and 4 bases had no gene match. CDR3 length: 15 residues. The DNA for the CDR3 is TGTGCCAGCAGCTTAGGGGGACTAGCAGTTTACGAGCAGTACTTC. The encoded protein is CASSLGGLAVYEQYF.

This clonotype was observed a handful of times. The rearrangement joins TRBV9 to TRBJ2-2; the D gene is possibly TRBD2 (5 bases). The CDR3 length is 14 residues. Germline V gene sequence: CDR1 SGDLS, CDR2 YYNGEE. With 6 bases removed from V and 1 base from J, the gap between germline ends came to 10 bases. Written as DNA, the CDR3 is TGTGCCAGCATGACTGGAGGGAACACCGGGGAGCTGTTTTTT. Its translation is CASMTGGNTGELFF.

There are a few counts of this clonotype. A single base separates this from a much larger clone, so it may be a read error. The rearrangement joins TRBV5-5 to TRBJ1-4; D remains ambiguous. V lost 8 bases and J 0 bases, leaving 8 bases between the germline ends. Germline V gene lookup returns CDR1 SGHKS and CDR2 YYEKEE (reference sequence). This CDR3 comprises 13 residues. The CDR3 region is CARATSTNEKLFF. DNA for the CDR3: TGTGCCAGAGCCACATCAACTAATGAAAAACTGTTTTTT.

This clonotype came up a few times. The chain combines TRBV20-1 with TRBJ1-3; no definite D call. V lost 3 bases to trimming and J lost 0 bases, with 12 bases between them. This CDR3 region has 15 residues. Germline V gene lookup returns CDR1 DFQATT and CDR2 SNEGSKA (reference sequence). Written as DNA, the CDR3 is TGCAGTGCTAGCGGTCCGCCAATCTCTGGAAACACCATATATTTT. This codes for CSASGPPISGNTIYF.

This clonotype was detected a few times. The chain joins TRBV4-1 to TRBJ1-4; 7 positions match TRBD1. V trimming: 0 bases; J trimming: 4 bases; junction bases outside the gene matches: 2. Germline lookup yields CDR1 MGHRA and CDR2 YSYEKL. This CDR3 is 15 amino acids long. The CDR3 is CASSQDGTVNEKLFF. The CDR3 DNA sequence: TGCGCCAGCAGCCAAGATGGGACAGTTAATGAAAAACTGTTTTTT.

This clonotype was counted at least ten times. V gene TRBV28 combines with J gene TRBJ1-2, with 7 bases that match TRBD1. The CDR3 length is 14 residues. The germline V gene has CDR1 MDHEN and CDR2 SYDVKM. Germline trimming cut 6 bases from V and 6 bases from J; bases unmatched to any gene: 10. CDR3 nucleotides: TGTGCCAGCAGCCCAGGCGACAGGGATGATGGCTACACCTTC. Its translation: CASSPGDRDDGYTF.

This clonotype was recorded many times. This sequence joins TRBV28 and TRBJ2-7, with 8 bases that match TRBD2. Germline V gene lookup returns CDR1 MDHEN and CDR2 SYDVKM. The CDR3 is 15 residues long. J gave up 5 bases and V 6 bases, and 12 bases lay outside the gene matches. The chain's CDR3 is CASRRPGLDIHEQYF. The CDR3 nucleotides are TGTGCCAGCAGACGACCGGGACTAGACATCCACGAGCAGTACTTC.

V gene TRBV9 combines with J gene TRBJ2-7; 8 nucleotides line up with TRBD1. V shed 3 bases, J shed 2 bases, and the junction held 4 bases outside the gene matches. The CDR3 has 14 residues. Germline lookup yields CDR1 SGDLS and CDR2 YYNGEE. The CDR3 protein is CASSGRDRTYEQYF. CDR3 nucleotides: TGTGCCAGCAGCGGCCGGGACAGGACCTACGAGCAGTACTTC.

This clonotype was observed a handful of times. CDR3 nucleotides: TGCGCCAGCAGGCCAGCGGGAGTGGGAGAGACCCAGTACTTC. The encoded protein is CASRPAGVGETQYF. The chain couples TRBV5-1 to TRBJ2-5; TRBD2 matches at 8 bases. From germline, CDR1 is SGHRS and CDR2 YFSETQ. V lost 5 bases, J lost 4 bases, and 7 bases stayed unmatched. The CDR3 covers 14 residues.

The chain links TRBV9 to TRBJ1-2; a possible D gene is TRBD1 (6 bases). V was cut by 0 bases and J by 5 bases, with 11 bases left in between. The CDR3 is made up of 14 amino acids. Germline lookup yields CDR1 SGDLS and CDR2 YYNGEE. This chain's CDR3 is CASSVDRGLYGYTF. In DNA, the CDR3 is TGTGCCAGCAGCGTAGATCGGGGGCTATATGGCTACACCTTC.

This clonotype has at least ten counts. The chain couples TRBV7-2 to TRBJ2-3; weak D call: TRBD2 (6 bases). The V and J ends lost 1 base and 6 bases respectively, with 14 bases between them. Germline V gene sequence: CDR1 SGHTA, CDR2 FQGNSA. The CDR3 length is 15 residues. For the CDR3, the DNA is TGTGCCAGCAGCTTAGGGGCTAGCGATCTTGATACGCAGTATTTT. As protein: CASSLGASDLDTQYF.

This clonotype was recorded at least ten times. DNA of the CDR3: TGTGCCAGCAGTTGGGCCGATAGCCCCTACAATGAGCAGTTCTTC. Its protein is CASSWADSPYNEQFF. This chain links TRBV12-3 or TRBV12-4 with TRBJ2-1, with D hard to call. The CDR3 runs 15 residues. Trimming left V 4 bases short and J 2 bases short, with 12 bases between.

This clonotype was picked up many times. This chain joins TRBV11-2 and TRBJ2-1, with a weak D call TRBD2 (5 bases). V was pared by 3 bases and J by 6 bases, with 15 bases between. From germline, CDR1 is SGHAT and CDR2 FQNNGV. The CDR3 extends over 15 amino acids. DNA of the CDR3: TGTGCCAGCAGCTTCAGCGGCCCTGTCCCCAATGAGCAGTTCTTC. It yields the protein CASSFSGPVPNEQFF.

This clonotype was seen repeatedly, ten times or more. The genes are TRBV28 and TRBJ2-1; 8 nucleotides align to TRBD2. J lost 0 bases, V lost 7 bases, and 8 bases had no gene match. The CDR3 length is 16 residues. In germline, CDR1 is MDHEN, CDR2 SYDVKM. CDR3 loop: CASIGGSGSSYNEQFF. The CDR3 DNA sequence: TGTGCCAGCATAGGAGGAAGCGGGAGCTCCTACAATGAGCAGTTCTTC.

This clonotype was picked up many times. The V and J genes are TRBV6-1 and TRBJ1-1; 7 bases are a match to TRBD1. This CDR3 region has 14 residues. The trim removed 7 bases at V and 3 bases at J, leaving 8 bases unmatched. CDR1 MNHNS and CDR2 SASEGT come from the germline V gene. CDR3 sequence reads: CASTRDRGDTEAFF. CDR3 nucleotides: TGTGCCAGCACCCGGGACAGAGGGGACACTGAAGCTTTCTTT.

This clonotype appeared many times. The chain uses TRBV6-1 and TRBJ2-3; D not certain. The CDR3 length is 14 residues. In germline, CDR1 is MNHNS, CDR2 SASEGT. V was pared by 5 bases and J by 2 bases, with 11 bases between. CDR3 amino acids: CASSYATTTDTQYF. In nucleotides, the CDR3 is TGTGCCAGCAGTTACGCGACAACCACAGATACGCAGTATTTT.

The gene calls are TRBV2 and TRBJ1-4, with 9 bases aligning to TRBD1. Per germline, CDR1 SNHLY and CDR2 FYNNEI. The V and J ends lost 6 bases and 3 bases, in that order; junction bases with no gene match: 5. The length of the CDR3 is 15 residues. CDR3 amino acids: CASRGQGISNEKLFF. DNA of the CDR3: TGTGCCAGCAGGGGACAGGGAATATCTAATGAAAAACTGTTTTTT. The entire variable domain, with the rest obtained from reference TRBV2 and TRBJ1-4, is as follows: EPEVTQTPSHQVTQMGQEVILRCVPISNHLYFYWYRQILGQKVEFLVSFYNNEISEKSEIFDDQFSVERPDGSNFTLKIRSTKLEDSAMYFCASRGQGISNEKLFFGSGTQLSVL.

For the CDR3, the DNA is TGTGCCAGCAGCTTTCAGGCGGTGGGAGCAATCTCCTACGAGCAGTACTTC. It codes for CASSFQAVGAISYEQYF. This rearrangement joins TRBV7-8 to TRBJ2-7; tentatively, D is TRBD2 (5 bases). The CDR3 length is 17 residues. Trimming took off 3 bases at V and 0 bases at J, with 18 bases between the two ends. CDR1 is SGHVS and CDR2 is FQNEAQ in the germline V gene.

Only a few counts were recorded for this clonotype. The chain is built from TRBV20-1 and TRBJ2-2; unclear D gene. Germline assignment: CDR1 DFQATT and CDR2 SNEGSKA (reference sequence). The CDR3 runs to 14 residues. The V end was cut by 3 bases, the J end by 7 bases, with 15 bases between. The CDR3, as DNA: TGCAGTGCTAGCGCCCCGTTTGGTGGCGGGGAGCTGTTTTTT. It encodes CSASAPFGGGELFF.

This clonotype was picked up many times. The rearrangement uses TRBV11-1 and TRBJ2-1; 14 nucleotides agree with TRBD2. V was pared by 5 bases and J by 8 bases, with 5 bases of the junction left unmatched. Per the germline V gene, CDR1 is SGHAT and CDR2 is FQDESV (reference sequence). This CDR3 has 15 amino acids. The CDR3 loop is CASSDGTSGRYEQFF. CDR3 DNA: TGTGCCAGCAGCGATGGGACTAGCGGGAGATATGAGCAGTTCTTC.

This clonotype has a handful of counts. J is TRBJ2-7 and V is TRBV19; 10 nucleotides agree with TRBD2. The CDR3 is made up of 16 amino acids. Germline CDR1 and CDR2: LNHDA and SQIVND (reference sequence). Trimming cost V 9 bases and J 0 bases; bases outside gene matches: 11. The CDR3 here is CASQASGRRSSYEQYF. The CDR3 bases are TGTGCCAGCCAGGCTAGCGGGAGAAGGAGCTCCTACGAGCAGTACTTC.

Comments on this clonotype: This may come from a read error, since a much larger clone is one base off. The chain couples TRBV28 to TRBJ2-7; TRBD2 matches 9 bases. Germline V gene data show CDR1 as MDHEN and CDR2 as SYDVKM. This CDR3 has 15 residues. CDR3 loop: CASSVEAGGLYEQHF. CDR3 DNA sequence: TGTGCCAGCAGCGTAGAAGCGGGAGGACTCTACGAGCAGCACTTC.